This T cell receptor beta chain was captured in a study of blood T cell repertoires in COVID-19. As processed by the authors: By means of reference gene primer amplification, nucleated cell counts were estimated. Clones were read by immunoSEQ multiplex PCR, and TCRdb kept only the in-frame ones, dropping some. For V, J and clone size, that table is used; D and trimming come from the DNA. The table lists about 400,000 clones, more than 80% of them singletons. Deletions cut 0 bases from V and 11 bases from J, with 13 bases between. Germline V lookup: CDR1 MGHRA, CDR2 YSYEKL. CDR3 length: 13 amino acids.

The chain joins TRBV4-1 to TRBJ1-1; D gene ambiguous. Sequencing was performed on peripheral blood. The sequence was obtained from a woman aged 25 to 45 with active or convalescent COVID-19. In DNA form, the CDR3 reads TGCGCCAGCAGCCAAGAAATAAGGTACGGGGCTTTCTTT. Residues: CASSQEIRYGAFF.